This T cell receptor (beta chain) was captured in a study of blood T cell repertoires in COVID-19. Study-level background: Some COVID-19 samples were acute and others convalescent; all came from the United States, Italy and Spain. In each case, the material was cDNA or gDNA derived from T cells, B-cell-depleted T cells, or PBMCs.

Sequencing was performed with immunoSEQ multiplex PCR; in TCRdb, only in-frame clones are kept and a portion is missing. Altogether around 300,000 clones are present, 83% being singletons, with the ten largest covering roughly 9.4%. This clone was seen just once. The length of the CDR3 is 14 residues. Trimming pared 0 bases from V and 0 bases from J, leaving 8 bases between. Germline V CDR1 and CDR2: GTSNPN, SVGIG (reference sequence). This receptor was identified in a woman between 45 and 60 years old who had recovered from COVID-19. The source material was peripheral blood. The V call is TRBV30, the J call TRBJ1-2; tentative D call: TRBD1 (6 bases). The CDR3 coding sequence is TGTGCCTGGAGTGTACAGGGTTCTAACTATGGCTACACCTTC. This encodes CAWSVQGSNYGYTF. The full variable domain, in which reference TRBV30 and TRBJ1-2 provide the parts outside the CDR3, is SQTIHQWPATLVQPVGSPLSLECTVEGTSNPNLYWYRQAAGRGLQLLFYSVGIGQISSEVPQNLSASRPQDRQFILSSKKLLLSDSGFYLCAWSVQGSNYGYTFGSGTRLTVV.